This record looks at one T cell receptor beta chain sequence and its context. As yet, its antigen is unknown. This sample is drawn from a study of cytomegalovirus exposure and HLA in healthy donors. Study findings and constraints: Overall, around 160 TCR beta chains were annotated as cytomegalovirus-associated.

60 Vbeta and 13 Jbeta primers were used in PCR. Methods used by the authors: Tens of millions of unique TCR beta chains, some 11 million shared, were counted in a later analysis. Libraries were prepared by immunoSEQ multiplex PCR; TCRdb keeps only in-frame clonotypes and omits some of them. The D gene and trimming were derived from the DNA, and the V and J assignments and clone size from that table. The sample contains 85,000 to 120,000 clones, around 85% of which appear only once. Trimming stripped 8 bases from V and 6 bases from J, with 14 bases between. Germline lookup yields CDR1 MNHNS and CDR2 SASEGT. This CDR3 has 13 residues.

Input material: PBMCs. This clonotype was obtained from a man aged 55 to 69 in good health and CMV-seronegative. V is TRBV6-1 and J is TRBJ1-5; D remains ambiguous. CDR3 bases: TGTGCCAGCCGGAATTCAGGAAGTCAGCCCCAGCATTTT. It is translated as CASRNSGSQPQHF.